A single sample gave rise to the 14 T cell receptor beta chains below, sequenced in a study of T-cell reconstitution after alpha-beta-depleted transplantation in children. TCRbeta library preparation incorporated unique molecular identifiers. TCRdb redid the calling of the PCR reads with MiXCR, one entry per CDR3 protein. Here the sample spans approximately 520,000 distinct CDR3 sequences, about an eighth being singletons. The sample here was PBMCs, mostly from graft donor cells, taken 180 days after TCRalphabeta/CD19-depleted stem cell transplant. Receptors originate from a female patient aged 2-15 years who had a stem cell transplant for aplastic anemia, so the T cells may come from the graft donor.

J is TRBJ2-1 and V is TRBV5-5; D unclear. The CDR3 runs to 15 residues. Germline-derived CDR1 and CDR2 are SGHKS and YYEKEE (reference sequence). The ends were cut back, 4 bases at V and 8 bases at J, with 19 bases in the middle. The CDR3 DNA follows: TGTGCCAGCAGCCCCTGGCTGGGTACAAGCTATGAGCAGTTCTTC. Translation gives CASSPWLGTSYEQFF.

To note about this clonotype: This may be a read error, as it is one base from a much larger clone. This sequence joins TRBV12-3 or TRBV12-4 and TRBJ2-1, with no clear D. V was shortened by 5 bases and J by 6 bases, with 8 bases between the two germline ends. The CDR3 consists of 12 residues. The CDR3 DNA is TGTGCCAGCAGTCTTCTATCCAATGAGCAGTTCTTC. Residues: CASSLLSNEQFF.

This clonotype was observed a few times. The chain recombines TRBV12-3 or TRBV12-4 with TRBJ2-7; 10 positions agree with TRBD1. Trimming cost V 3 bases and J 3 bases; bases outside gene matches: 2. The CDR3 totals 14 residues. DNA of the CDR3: TGTGCCAGCAGTTTCGACAGGGGGCTCTACGAGCAGTACGTC. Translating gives CASSFDRGLYEQYV.

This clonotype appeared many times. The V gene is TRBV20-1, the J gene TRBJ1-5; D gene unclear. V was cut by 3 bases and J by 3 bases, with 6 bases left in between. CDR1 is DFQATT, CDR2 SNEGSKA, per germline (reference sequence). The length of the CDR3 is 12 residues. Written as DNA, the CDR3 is TGCAGTGCTAGTATGGCCAATCAGCCCCAGCATTTT. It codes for CSASMANQPQHF.

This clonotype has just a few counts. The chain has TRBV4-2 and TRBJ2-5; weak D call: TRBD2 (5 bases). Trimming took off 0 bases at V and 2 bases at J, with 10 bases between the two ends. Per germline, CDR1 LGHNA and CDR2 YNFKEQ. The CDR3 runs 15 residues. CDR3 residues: CASSQDRPGQETQYF. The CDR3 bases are TGTGCCAGCAGCCAAGATCGACCGGGGCAAGAGACCCAGTACTTC.

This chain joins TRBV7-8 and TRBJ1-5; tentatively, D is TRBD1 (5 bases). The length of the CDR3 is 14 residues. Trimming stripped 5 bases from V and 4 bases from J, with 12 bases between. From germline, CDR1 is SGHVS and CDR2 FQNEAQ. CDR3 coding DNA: TGTGCCAGCAGCACCAGACAGCCGAATCAGCCCCAGCATTTT. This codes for CASSTRQPNQPQHF.

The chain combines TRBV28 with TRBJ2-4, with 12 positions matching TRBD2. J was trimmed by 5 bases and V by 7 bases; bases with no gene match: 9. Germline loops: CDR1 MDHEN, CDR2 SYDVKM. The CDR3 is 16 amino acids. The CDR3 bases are TGTGCCAGCAACCCGACTAGCGGGAGAACGGAAAACATTCAGTACTTC. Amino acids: CASNPTSGRTENIQYF.

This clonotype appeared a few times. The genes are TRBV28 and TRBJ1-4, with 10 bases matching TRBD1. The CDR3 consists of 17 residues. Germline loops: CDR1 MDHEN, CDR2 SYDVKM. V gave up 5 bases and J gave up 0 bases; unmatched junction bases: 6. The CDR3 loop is CASSTPGQGTTNEKLFF. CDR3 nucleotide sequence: TGTGCCAGCAGTACCCCGGGACAGGGGACAACTAATGAAAAACTGTTTTTT.

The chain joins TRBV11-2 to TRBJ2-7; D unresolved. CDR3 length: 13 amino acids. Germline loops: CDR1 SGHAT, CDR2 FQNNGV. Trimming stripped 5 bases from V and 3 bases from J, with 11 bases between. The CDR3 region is CASSDSPLYEQYV. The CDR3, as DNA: TGTGCCAGCAGCGATAGCCCTCTCTACGAGCAGTACGTC.

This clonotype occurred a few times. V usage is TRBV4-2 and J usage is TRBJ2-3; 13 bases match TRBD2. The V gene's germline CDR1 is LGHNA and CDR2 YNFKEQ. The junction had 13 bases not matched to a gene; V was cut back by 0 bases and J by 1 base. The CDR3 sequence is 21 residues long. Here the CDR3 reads CASSQEVLVAGLAGGTDTQYF. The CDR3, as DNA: TGTGCCAGCAGCCAAGAGGTCCTCGTCGCCGGACTAGCGGGGGGCACAGATACGCAGTATTTT.

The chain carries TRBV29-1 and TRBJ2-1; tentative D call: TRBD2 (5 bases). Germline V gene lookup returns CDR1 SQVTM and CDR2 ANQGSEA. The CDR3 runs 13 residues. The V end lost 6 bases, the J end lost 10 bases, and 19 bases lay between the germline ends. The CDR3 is CSVKLPGTGEQFF. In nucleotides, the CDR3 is TGCAGCGTGAAACTTCCGGGCACGGGGGAGCAGTTCTTC.

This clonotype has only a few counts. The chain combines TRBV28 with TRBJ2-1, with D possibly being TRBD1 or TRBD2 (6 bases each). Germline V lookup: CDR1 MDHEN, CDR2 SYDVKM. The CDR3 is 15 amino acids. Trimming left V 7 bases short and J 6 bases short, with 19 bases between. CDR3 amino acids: CASIHGRGVGNEQFF. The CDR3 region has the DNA TGTGCCAGCATTCACGGTAGGGGGGTGGGCAATGAGCAGTTCTTC.

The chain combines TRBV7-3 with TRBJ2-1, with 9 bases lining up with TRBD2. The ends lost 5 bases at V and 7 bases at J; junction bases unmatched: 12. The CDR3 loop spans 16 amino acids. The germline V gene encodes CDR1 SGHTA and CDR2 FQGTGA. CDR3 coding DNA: TGTGCCAGCAGCCCAACTATAGCGGGAGAGAAGAATGAGCAGTTCTTC. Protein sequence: CASSPTIAGEKNEQFF.

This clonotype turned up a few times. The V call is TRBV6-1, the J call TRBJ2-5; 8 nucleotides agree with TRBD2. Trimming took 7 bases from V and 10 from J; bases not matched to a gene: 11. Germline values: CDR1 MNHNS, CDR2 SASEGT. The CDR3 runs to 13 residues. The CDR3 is CASTPGVAGRQYF. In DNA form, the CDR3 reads TGTGCCAGCACTCCCGGGGTAGCGGGACGCCAGTACTTC.